These 7 T cell receptor beta chains were all obtained from the same sample, sequenced in a study of blood T cell repertoires in COVID-19. Profiling relied on immunoSEQ multiplex PCR, and the TCRdb table lists in-frame clones only, not all of them. Of roughly 300,000 clones in the sample, 92% were seen once. Material: PBMCs or T cells enriched from blood (not recorded which). The receptor source for this set is a woman aged 25 to 39 who had recovered from COVID-19.

The chain links TRBV23-1 to TRBJ2-7; 8 bases are shared with TRBD1. TRBV23-1 is assigned to the ORF class and has an uncertain function. CDR3 length: 16 residues. V was pared by 4 bases and J by 2 bases, with 10 bases of the junction left unmatched. The CDR3 DNA is TGCGCCAGCAGTCGCCGGCCTGGACAGGGCACCTACGAGCAGTACTTC. This codes for CASSRRPGQGTYEQYF.

This clone was observed a single time. Additional DNA sequences in this sample encode the identical CDR3. The CDR3 protein is CASRRSGNTIYF. The CDR3 nucleotides are TGTGCCAGCAGGAGGAGTGGAAACACCATATATTTT. The rearrangement uses TRBV28 and TRBJ1-3, with unresolved D. V was pared by 6 bases and J by 3 bases, with 6 bases between. The CDR3 is 12 residues long. Germline V gene sequence: CDR1 MDHEN, CDR2 SYDVKM. Variable domain in full (rest from reference TRBV28 and TRBJ1-3): DVKVTQSSRYLVKRTGEKVFLECVQDMDHENMFWYRQDPGLGLRLIYFSYDVKMKEKGDIPEGYSVSREKKERFSLILESASTNQTSMYLCASRRSGNTIYFGEGSWLTVV.

The rearrangement uses TRBV15 and TRBJ1-2, with a possible D match to TRBD1 (6 bases). The CDR3 length is 13 residues. V lost 11 bases and J lost 8, with 21 bases in between. Germline V gene sequence: CDR1 LNHNV, CDR2 YYDKDF (reference sequence). CDR3 DNA: TGTGCCTCTTCTACCAACAGGGCTGACGGCTACACCTTC. Amino acids: CASSTNRADGYTF.

The chain links TRBV24-1 to TRBJ1-2; D is undetermined. V was clipped by 2 bases and J by 2 bases, with 8 bases between them. The CDR3 loop spans 14 amino acids. Germline V CDR1 and CDR2: KGHDR, SFDVKD. In nucleotides, the CDR3 is TGTGCCACCAGTGATTCTGCGGCGAACTATGGCTACACCTTC. It encodes CATSDSAANYGYTF.

This chain joins TRBV7-9 and TRBJ2-1; D may be TRBD2 (6 bases). This CDR3 has 17 residues. V lost 1 base to trimming and J lost 1 base, with 14 bases between them. Germline V gene sequence: CDR1 SEHNR, CDR2 FQNEAQ (reference sequence). The CDR3, as DNA: TGTGCCAGCAGCTTAGTCACGACGGGGGAATCCTACAATGAGCAGTTCTTC. It specifies CASSLVTTGESYNEQFF.

The chain links TRBV11-1 to TRBJ2-2; 11 nucleotides agree with TRBD1. J gave up 6 bases and V 3 bases, and 6 bases lay outside the gene matches. The germline CDR1 and CDR2 sequences are SGHAT and FQDESV (reference sequence). CDR3 size: 16 residues. DNA for the CDR3: TGTGCCAGCAGCTTTGGGGGACAGGGGGTATCCGGGGAGCTGTTTTTT. The encoded protein is CASSFGGQGVSGELFF.

This rearrangement joins TRBV3-1 (or the pseudogene TRBV3-2) to TRBJ2-2, with D perhaps matching TRBD2 (6 bases). V was cut by 3 bases and J by 6 bases, with 17 bases left in between. CDR3 length equals 16 residues. Germline loops: CDR1 LGHDT, CDR2 YNNKEL (reference sequence). The CDR3 nucleotides read TGTGCCAGCAGCCACCTCGGGGCCGGGGAGGCCGGGGAGCTGTTTTTT. It codes for CASSHLGAGEAGELFF.